This T cell receptor beta chain was obtained from a study of blood T cell repertoires in COVID-19 (TCRdb year 2020). As for the study more broadly: Samples covering the acute and convalescent phases of COVID-19 were provided by collaborators in the United States, Italy and Spain. The prospective study material was composed of cDNA or gDNA derived from T cells, B-cell-depleted T cells, or PBMCs. The dataset comprised deeply sampled blood TCRbeta repertoires from subjects exposed to, actively infected with, or recovered from COVID-19. The repertoires were released in a freely available public database meant as a resource for research on the immune response to SARS-CoV-2. The samples were drawn from the first 160 participants of the ongoing ImmuneRACE study and from 1,200 or so subjects provided by 6 global collaborators. A de-identified subject ID, COVID-19 status, age in years and sex were almost always included in the sample metadata. Where available, HLA class I and class II types were taken from metadata supplied by the sample provider and were not determined by assay-based typing.

TCRbeta CDR3 regions were amplified from genomic DNA using the immunoSEQ Assay, a bias-controlled multiplex PCR. In the original analysis: The number of nucleated cells in each sample was estimated from the amplification of reference gene primers within the assay. To quantify the absolute abundance of each unique TCRbeta CDR3 rearrangement, sequence reads were collapsed and filtered. For each sample, productive Simpson clonality was calculated by taking the square root of Simpson's diversity index across productive rearrangements. TCRdb limited this immuneACCESS table to in-frame rearrangements with V and J called. A share of clones is missing; checked studies link under half to unresolved V genes, and the rest is unexplained. V, J and clone size were drawn from that table, and D and trimming were deduced from the DNA. This sample comprises about 26,000 clones, approximately 81% of them detected only once. The ten top clones hold roughly 31% of the sample.

Of note for this clone: Its antigen is still unknown. There are no base qualities to consult, and no much larger clone falls within one base.

A distance of 19 bases separates the germline ends of V and J, which lose 7 bases and 3 bases respectively. CDR1 and CDR2 are drawn from the germline V gene: MDHEN, SYDVKM. The cysteine opens and the phenylalanine closes a CDR3 of 15 amino acids. Only the CDR3 DNA stays, 45 bases, in frame from base 1. The paper's findings and limits, for the study overall: The amount of clinical and demographic metadata varied by source and participant and was provided uncurated.

Each collaborating institution followed its own protocols to collect whole blood in K2EDTA tubes. For TCRbeta analysis, collaborator samples were shipped as frozen whole blood, as isolated PBMCs, or as DNA extracted from either sample type. The clonotype comes from a human donor in a cohort sampled during active COVID-19. The rearrangement joined TRBV28 to TRBJ2-7; TRBD1 is perhaps the D gene, given 6 matching bases. Sequencing was carried out using peripheral blood. The CDR3 sequence is CASIPPGRGVYEQYF. In nucleotides, the sequence is TGTGCCAGCATTCCCCCCGGCAGGGGAGTCTACGAGCAGTACTTC.